Listed here is a single TCR beta chain. Its specificity is not known. TCRdb used MiXCR to reprocess the 5' RACE reads, holding one entry per CDR3 protein. There are approximately 540,000 distinct CDR3 sequences in the sample; over 9.5% occur only once, and nearly 7% lies in the top ten. This specimen belongs to a study of CD8 T cells in ankylosing spondylitis. Study outcomes and limitations: It appeared that ankylosing spondylitis blood was characterized by a TCR beta motif of about 8 highly homologous variants. Disease-linked clones were reportedly significantly enriched in matched ankylosing spondylitis synovial fluid.

The receptor was isolated from a male donor with ankylosing spondylitis. The sequenced material came from blood, either unsorted or a sorted T cell fraction (not recorded which).

CDR3 nucleotides: TGTGCCATCAGTTCAGGTGCCTCTCGAGGGAGTGTCGAGCAGTACTTC. It yields the protein CAISSGASRGSVEQYF. This sequence joins TRBV10-3 and TRBJ2-7; D possibly corresponds to TRBD2 (5 bases). The CDR3 length is 16 residues. The V gene's germline CDR1 is ENHRY and CDR2 SYGVKD. V shed 5 bases and J shed 6 bases, with 23 bases lying between them.